A single sample is the source of the 22 T cell receptor beta chains below, sequenced in a study of cytomegalovirus exposure and HLA in healthy donors. PCR used 60 Vbeta primers and 13 Jbeta primers. Method: immunoSEQ multiplex PCR; TCRdb's copy keeps in-frame clones and lacks some. The sample holds 100,000 to 150,000 clones, around three quarters seen once. The sequenced sample consisted of PBMCs. All receptors come from a man aged 25 to 40 in good health and CMV-seronegative.

The chain combines TRBV19 with TRBJ2-7; 10 nucleotides match TRBD1. The end of the DNA fits TRBJ2-5 better, so the J call may be wrong. Looked up from germline, CDR1 is LNHDA and CDR2 is SQIVND (reference sequence). CDR3 length: 16 amino acids. CDR3 amino acids: CASSMGQGKGQETQYF. The CDR3 nucleotides read TGTGCCAGTAGTATGGGACAGGGGAAGGGGCAAGAGACCCAGTACTTC.

The chain recombines TRBV29-1 with TRBJ2-3, with D perhaps matching TRBD2 (5 bases). V was cut by 8 bases and J by 1 base, with 10 bases left in between. The CDR3 is 12 residues long. Germline CDR1 is SQVTM and CDR2 is ANQGSEA. DNA of the CDR3: TGCAGCATCTTGGGAGGCACAGATACGCAGTATTTT. This translates into CSILGGTDTQYF.

The chain links TRBV5-5 to TRBJ2-7; 10 bases are a match to TRBD2. V shed 7 bases, J shed 2 bases, and the junction held 6 bases outside the gene matches. Germline assignment: CDR1 SGHKS and CDR2 YYEKEE (reference sequence). The CDR3 has 14 amino acids. CDR3 in DNA: TGTGCCAGCCACGAACTAGCGGGGACCTACGAGCAGTACTTC. Protein sequence: CASHELAGTYEQYF.

The V call is TRBV16, the J call TRBJ2-2; TRBD2 aligns across 12 bases. This CDR3 comprises 15 residues. The V gene's germline CDR1 is KGHSY and CDR2 FQNENV. The V and J ends lost 6 bases and 6 bases, in that order; junction bases with no gene match: 5. In DNA, the CDR3 is TGTGCCAGCAGTCGGACTAGCGGGACCGCCGGGGAGCTGTTTTTT. Residues: CASSRTSGTAGELFF.

The chain carries TRBV28 and TRBJ1-5, with D maybe TRBD1 (6 bases). CDR3 length: 15 amino acids. The V gene's germline CDR1 is MDHEN and CDR2 SYDVKM. The V and J ends lost 4 bases and 2 bases respectively, with 12 bases between them. CDR3 sequence (DNA): TGTGCCAGCAGTTCACAGGGAGCCGGCAATCAGCCCCAGCATTTT. This sequence encodes CASSSQGAGNQPQHF.

This rearrangement joins TRBV28 to TRBJ1-2; D is undetermined. CDR1 MDHEN and CDR2 SYDVKM come from the germline V gene. The V gene lost 3 bases and the J gene lost 3 bases, with 17 bases spanning the gap. This CDR3 region has 16 residues. The CDR3, as DNA: TGTGCCAGCAGTTTTGTTGATGGAGGCGCGGACTATGGCTACACCTTC. Protein product: CASSFVDGGADYGYTF.

The V call is TRBV5-5, the J call TRBJ1-1; TRBD1 might be the D (5 bases). V was shortened by 0 bases and J by 7 bases, with 16 bases between the two germline ends. This CDR3 contains 15 residues. Germline CDR1 reads SGHKS; CDR2 reads YYEKEE (reference sequence). CDR3 in amino acids: CASSLALGGGIEAFF. CDR3 sequence (DNA): TGTGCCAGCAGCTTGGCCCTCGGGGGGGGTATTGAAGCTTTCTTT. Using reference TRBV5-5 and TRBJ1-1 for the parts outside the CDR3, the full variable domain is DAGVTQSPTHLIKTRGQQVTLRCSPISGHKSVSWYQQVLGQGPQFIFQYYEKEERGRGNFPDRFSARQFPNYSSELNVNALLLGDSALYLCASSLALGGGIEAFFGQGTRLTVV.

The chain uses TRBV15 and TRBJ2-5; 7 bases are a match to TRBD1. CDR1 and CDR2 (germline): LNHNV, YYDKDF (reference sequence). V shed 0 bases, J shed 6 bases, and the junction held 4 bases outside the gene matches. The CDR3 has 14 residues. The CDR3 nucleotides are TGTGCCACCAGCAGAGAACAGGGGTTGAAGACCCAGTACTTC. Protein product: CATSREQGLKTQYF.

The gene calls are TRBV2 and TRBJ1-2, with 8 bases fitting TRBD1. Unmatched junction bases numbered 8, after V lost 6 bases and J lost 2 bases. Germline CDR1 SNHLY, CDR2 FYNNEI. The CDR3 is made up of 15 amino acids. CDR3 in DNA: TGTGCCAGCAGCCAAAAAAGGACAGGGAACTATGGCTACACCTTC. Amino acid sequence: CASSQKRTGNYGYTF.

V gene TRBV6-4 combines with J gene TRBJ2-3, with TRBD2 matching 7 bases. Germline CDR1 and CDR2: MRHNA and SNTAGT. V dropped 5 bases and J dropped 2; count of bases not matched to a gene: 10. This CDR3 contains 16 residues. CDR3 region: CASSPSRLADTDTQYF. The DNA for the CDR3 is TGTGCCAGCAGTCCCTCTAGGCTAGCGGACACAGATACGCAGTATTTT.

This sequence joins TRBV30 and TRBJ1-1; a weak D match, TRBD1 (5 bases). Deletions cut 1 base from V and 4 bases from J, with 10 bases between. The CDR3 loop spans 13 amino acids. Germline CDR1 GTSNPN, CDR2 SVGIG (reference sequence). The CDR3: CAWSGGAGTEAFF. CDR3 DNA sequence: TGTGCCTGGAGTGGCGGGGCGGGCACTGAAGCTTTCTTT.

This clone was recorded once. This rearrangement joins TRBV5-1 to TRBJ1-1; possibly TRBD1 for D (5 bases). V shed 4 bases and J shed 8 bases, with 12 bases lying between them. CDR1 is SGHRS, CDR2 YFSETQ, per germline. The CDR3 sequence is 12 residues long. The CDR3 here is CASSADSVEAFF. The DNA of the CDR3 is TGCGCCAGCAGCGCCGACAGTGTAGAAGCTTTCTTT.

J is TRBJ1-1 and V is TRBV7-2; 9 nucleotides agree with TRBD1. The length of the CDR3 is 14 residues. Germline trimming cut 1 base from V and 5 bases from J; bases unmatched to any gene: 2. Germline-derived CDR1 and CDR2 are SGHTA and FQGNSA. CDR3 sequence reads: CASSLGGTGTEAFF. The CDR3 bases are TGTGCCAGCAGCTTAGGGGGGACAGGGACTGAAGCTTTCTTT.

This clone was counted many times. J is TRBJ1-5 and V is TRBV30; 8 positions agree with TRBD1. The V segment lost 3 bases and the J segment 3 bases; nucleotides outside the gene matches: 4. Germline CDR1 reads GTSNPN; CDR2 reads SVGIG (reference sequence). The CDR3 spans 14 residues. CDR3 residues: CAWRTTGVNQPQHF. The CDR3, as DNA: TGTGCCTGGAGGACGACAGGGGTCAATCAGCCCCAGCATTTT.

The chain joins TRBV10-3 to TRBJ2-5; TRBD2 aligns across 10 bases. CDR1 and CDR2 (germline): ENHRY, SYGVKD. CDR3 length equals 15 residues. The V and J ends lost 5 bases and 0 bases, in that order; junction bases with no gene match: 3. The DNA of the CDR3 is TGTGCCATCAGTTATAGCGGGGGGTACCAAGAGACCCAGTACTTC. It is translated as CAISYSGGYQETQYF.

The V and J genes are TRBV19 and TRBJ2-7, with D possibly matching TRBD2 (8 bases). V shed 3 bases and J shed 0 bases, with 18 bases lying between them. Germline V gene lookup returns CDR1 LNHDA and CDR2 SQIVND (reference sequence). The CDR3 is 17 residues long. The CDR3 reads CASSIAAGDSGSYEQYF. CDR3 coding DNA: TGTGCCAGTAGTATTGCAGCGGGGGACAGCGGCTCCTACGAGCAGTACTTC.

This rearrangement joins TRBV6-5 to TRBJ1-4; the D is unclear. The CDR3 totals 15 residues. V was pared by 6 bases and J by 6 bases, with 17 bases between. CDR1 and CDR2 from the germline V gene are MNHEY and SVGAGI. CDR3 region: CASREAQAGYEKLFF. The DNA of the CDR3 is TGTGCCAGCAGAGAGGCGCAGGCGGGGTATGAAAAACTGTTTTTT.

This clone was seen a handful of times. This sequence joins TRBV19 and TRBJ2-1; D might be TRBD2 (6 bases). Germline CDR1 reads LNHDA; CDR2 reads SQIVND (reference sequence). The CDR3 is made up of 14 amino acids. The germline V and J ends were trimmed by 7 bases and 4 bases, with 14 bases remaining between them. CDR3 bases: TGTGCCAGTACCGTGGGACTCTTTTACAATGAGCAGTTCTTC. Its protein product is CASTVGLFYNEQFF.

The chain carries TRBV4-1 and TRBJ1-5, with D perhaps TRBD1 (6 bases). The V end was cut by 3 bases, the J end by 2 bases, with 11 bases between. Germline-derived CDR1 and CDR2 are MGHRA and YSYEKL. This CDR3 has 15 residues. CDR3 sequence reads: CASSQYRERNQPQHF. CDR3 DNA sequence: TGCGCCAGCAGCCAGTACAGGGAACGCAATCAGCCCCAGCATTTT.

This clone was seen a few times. V usage is TRBV7-9 and J usage is TRBJ2-2; 10 bases fit TRBD2. The CDR3 covers 17 residues. The germline V gene encodes CDR1 SEHNR and CDR2 FQNEAQ (reference sequence). J gave up 0 bases and V 1 base, and 2 bases lay outside the gene matches. The CDR3 region is CASSLGTSGTNTGELFF. CDR3 sequence (DNA): TGTGCCAGCAGCTTAGGGACTAGCGGCACGAACACCGGGGAGCTGTTTTTT.

The gene calls are TRBV5-6 and TRBJ1-2; TRBD1 might be the D (6 bases). This CDR3 comprises 14 residues. The V end was cut by 0 bases, the J end by 4 bases, with 10 bases between. Germline V gene sequence: CDR1 SGHDT, CDR2 YYEEEE. The CDR3 DNA reads as TGTGCCAGCAGCTTGGATAGGGGGGGCTATGGCTACACCTTC. Translating it yields CASSLDRGGYGYTF. The full variable domain, in which reference TRBV5-6 and TRBJ1-2 provide the parts outside the CDR3, is DAGVTQSPTHLIKTRGQQVTLRCSPKSGHDTVSWYQQALGQGPQFIFQYYEEEERQRGNFPDRFSGHQFPNYSSELNVNALLLGDSALYLCASSLDRGGYGYTFGSGTRLTVV.

Remarks on this clone: A junction boundary mismatches the germline segment, possibly from a read error. CDR3 in DNA: TGTGCCAGCAGTGGAGCGGACCTGCTGTTT. Amino acids: CASSGADLLF. The V gene is TRBV25-1, the J gene TRBJ1-1; no definite D call. CDR1 and CDR2 (germline): MGHDK, SYGVNS. This CDR3 is 10 amino acids long. The full variable domain, in which reference TRBV25-1 and TRBJ1-1 provide the parts outside the CDR3, is EADIYQTPRYLVIGTGKKITLECSQTMGHDKMYWYQQDPGMELHLIHYSYGVNSTEKGDLSSESTVSRIRTEHFPLTLESARPSHTSQYLCASSGADLLFGQGTRLTVV.